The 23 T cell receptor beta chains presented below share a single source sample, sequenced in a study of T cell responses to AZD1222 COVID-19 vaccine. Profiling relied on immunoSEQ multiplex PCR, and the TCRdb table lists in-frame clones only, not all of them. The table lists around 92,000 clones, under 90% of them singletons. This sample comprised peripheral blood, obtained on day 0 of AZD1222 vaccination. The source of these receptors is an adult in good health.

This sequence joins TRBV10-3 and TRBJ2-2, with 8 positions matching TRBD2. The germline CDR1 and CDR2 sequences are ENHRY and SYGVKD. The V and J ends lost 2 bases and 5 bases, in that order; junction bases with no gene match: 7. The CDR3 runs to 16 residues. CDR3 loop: CAISEPRTSKTGELFF. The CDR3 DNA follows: TGTGCCATCAGTGAGCCCCGGACTAGCAAAACCGGGGAGCTGTTTTTT.

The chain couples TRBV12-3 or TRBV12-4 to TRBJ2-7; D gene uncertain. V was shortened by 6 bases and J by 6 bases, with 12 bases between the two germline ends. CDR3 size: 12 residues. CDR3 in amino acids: CASSPDISEQYF. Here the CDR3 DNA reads TGTGCCAGCAGCCCCGACATAAGCGAGCAGTACTTC.

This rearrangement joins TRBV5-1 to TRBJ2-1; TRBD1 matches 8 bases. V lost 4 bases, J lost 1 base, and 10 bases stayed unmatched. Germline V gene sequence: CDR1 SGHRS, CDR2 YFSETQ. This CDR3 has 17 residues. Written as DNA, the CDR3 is TGCGCCAGCAGCCCAACTACCGACAGGGGATCCTACAATGAGCAGTTCTTC. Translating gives CASSPTTDRGSYNEQFF.

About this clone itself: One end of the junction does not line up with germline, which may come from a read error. CDR3 nucleotides: TGTGCTAGCAGCTTAGCAGGGGGAACGAACACCGGGGAGCTGTTTTTT. It codes for CASSLAGGTNTGELFF. The rearrangement links TRBV7-7 to TRBJ2-2; TRBD1 aligns across 7 bases. CDR3 length: 16 residues. Germline V gene lookup returns CDR1 SSHAT and CDR2 FNYEAQ (reference sequence).

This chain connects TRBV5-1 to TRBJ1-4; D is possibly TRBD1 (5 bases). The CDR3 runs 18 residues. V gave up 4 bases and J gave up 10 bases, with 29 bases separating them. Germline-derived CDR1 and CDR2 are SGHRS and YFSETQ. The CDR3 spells CASSPSWGSRGDVGKLFF. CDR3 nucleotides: TGCGCCAGCAGCCCGTCCTGGGGGTCCCGGGGGGACGTGGGAAAACTGTTTTTT.

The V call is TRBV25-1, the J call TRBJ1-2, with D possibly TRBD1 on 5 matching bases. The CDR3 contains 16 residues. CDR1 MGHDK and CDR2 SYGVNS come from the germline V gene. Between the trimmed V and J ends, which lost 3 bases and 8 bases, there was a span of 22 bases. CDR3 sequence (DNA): TGTGCCAGCAGTGAGGGTCTCGGGACCGCCCTTCGGGGCTACACCTTC. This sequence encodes CASSEGLGTALRGYTF.

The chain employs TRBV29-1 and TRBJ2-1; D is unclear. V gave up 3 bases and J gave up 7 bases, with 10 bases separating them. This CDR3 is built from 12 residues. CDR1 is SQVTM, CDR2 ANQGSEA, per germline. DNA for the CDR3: TGCAGCGTTGACAGGACCCCGAATGAGCAGTTCTTC. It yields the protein CSVDRTPNEQFF.

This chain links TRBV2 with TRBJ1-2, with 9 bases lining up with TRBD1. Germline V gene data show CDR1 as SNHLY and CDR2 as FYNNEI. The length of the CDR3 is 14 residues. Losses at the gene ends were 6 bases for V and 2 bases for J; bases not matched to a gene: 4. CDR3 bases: TGTGCCAGCAGCCCACAGGGGGCCAACTATGGCTACACCTTC. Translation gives CASSPQGANYGYTF.

The CDR3, as DNA: TGTGCCAGTAGTCCCCAGGCCGTATCGGGCTACACCTTC. Its translation is CASSPQAVSGYTF. V gene TRBV19 combines with J gene TRBJ1-2, with D uncertain. The CDR3 is 13 residues long. CDR1 is LNHDA and CDR2 is SQIVND in the germline V gene (reference sequence). The V gene lost 5 bases and the J gene lost 8 bases, with 15 bases spanning the gap.

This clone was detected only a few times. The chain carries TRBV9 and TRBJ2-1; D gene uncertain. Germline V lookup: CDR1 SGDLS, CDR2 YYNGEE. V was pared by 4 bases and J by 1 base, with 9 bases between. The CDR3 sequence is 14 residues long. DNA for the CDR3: TGTGCCAGCAGCCCTCTAGTGTCCTACAATGAGCAGTTCTTC. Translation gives CASSPLVSYNEQFF.

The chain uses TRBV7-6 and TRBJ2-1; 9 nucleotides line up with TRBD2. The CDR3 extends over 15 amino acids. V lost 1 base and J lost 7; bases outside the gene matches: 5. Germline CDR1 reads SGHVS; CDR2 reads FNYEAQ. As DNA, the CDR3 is TGTGCCAGCAGCTTAGTTGCGGGAGGGCCGAATGAGCAGTTCTTC. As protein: CASSLVAGGPNEQFF. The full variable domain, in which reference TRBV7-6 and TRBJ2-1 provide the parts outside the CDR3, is GAGVSQSPRYKVTKRGQDVALRCDPISGHVSLYWYRQALGQGPEFLTYFNYEAQQDKSGLPNDRFSAERPEGSISTLTIQRTEQRDSAMYRCASSLVAGGPNEQFFGPGTRLTVL.

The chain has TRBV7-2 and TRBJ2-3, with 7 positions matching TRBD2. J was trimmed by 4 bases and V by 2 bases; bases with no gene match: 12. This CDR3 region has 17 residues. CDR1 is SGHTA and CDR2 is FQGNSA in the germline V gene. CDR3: CASSLRGGLAVADTQYF. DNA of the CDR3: TGTGCCAGCAGCTTAAGGGGTGGGCTAGCGGTGGCAGATACGCAGTATTTT.

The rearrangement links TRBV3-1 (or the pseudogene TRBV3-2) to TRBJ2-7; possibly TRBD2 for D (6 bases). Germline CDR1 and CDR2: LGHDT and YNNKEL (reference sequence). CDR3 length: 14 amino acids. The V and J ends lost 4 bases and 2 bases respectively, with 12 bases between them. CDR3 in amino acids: CASSRPGLTYEQYF. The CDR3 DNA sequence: TGTGCCAGCAGCCGACCGGGACTCACCTACGAGCAGTACTTC.

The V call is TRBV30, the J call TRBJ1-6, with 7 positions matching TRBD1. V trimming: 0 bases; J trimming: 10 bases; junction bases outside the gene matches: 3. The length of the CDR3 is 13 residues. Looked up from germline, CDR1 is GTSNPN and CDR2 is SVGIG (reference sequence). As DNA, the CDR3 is TGTGCCTGGAGTGTACAGGGGAGATCACCCCTCCACTTT. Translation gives CAWSVQGRSPLHF.

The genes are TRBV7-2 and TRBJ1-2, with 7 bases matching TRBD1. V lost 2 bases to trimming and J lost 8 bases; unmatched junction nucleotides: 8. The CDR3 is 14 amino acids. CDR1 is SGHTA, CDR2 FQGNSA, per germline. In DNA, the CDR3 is TGTGCCAGCAGCTTAACTTCAGGGGGTAGCGGCTACACCTTC. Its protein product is CASSLTSGGSGYTF.

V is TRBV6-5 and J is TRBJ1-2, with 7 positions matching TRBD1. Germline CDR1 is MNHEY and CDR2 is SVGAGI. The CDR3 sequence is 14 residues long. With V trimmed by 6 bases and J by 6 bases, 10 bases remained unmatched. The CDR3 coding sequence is TGTGCCAGCAGCCGACTTAAGACAGGGAATGGCTACACCTTC. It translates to CASSRLKTGNGYTF.

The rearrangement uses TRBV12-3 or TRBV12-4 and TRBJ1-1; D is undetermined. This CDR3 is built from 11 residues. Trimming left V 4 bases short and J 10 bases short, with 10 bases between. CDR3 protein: CASSSRAAAFF. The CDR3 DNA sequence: TGTGCCAGCAGTTCCCGGGCGGCAGCTTTCTTT.

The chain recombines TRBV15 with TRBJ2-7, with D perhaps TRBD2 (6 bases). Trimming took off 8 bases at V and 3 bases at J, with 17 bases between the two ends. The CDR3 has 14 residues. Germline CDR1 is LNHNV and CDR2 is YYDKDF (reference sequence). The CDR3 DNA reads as TGTGCCACCGGTGGGACGGTGGGACTCTACGAGCAGTACTTC. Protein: CATGGTVGLYEQYF.

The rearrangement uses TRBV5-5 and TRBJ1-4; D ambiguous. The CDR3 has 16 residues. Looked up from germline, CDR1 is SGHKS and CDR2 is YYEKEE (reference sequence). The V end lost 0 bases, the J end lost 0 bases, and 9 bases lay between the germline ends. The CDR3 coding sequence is TGTGCCAGCAGCTTGGCCGTAGGTGCAACTAATGAAAAACTGTTTTTT. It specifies CASSLAVGATNEKLFF.

The CDR3 is CASSLGPYNEQFF. Written as DNA, the CDR3 is TGTGCCAGCAGCCTGGGACCCTACAATGAGCAGTTCTTC. The chain is built from TRBV14 and TRBJ2-1; possibly TRBD1 or TRBD2 for D (5 bases each). The CDR3 loop spans 13 amino acids. The V and J ends lost 4 bases and 2 bases respectively, with 6 bases between them. The germline V gene encodes CDR1 SGHDN and CDR2 FVKESK.

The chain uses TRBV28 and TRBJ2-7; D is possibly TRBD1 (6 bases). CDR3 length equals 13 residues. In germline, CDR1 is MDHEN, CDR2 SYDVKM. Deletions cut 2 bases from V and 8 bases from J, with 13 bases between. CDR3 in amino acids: CASSLNQGDKQYF. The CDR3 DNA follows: TGTGCCAGCAGTTTAAACCAAGGGGACAAGCAGTACTTC.

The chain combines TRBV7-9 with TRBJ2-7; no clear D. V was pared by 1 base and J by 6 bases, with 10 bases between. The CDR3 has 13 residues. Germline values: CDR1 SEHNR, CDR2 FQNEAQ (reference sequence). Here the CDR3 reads CASSLERVGEQYF. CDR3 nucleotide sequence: TGTGCCAGCAGCTTAGAAAGGGTAGGCGAGCAGTACTTC. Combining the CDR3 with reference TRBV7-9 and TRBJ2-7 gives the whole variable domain DTGVSQNPRHKITKRGQNVTFRCDPISEHNRLYWYRQTLGQGPEFLTYFQNEAQLEKSRLLSDRFSAERPKGSFSTLEIQRTEQGDSAMYLCASSLERVGEQYFGPGTRLTVT.

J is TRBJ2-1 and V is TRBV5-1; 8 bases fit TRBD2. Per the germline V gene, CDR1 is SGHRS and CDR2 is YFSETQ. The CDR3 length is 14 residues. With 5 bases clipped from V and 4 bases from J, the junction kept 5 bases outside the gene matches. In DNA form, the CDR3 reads TGCGCCAGCAGGACTAGCGAAGGTTACAATGAGCAGTTCTTC. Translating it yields CASRTSEGYNEQFF. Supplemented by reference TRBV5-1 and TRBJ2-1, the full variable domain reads KAGVTQTPRYLIKTRGQQVTLSCSPISGHRSVSWYQQTPGQGLQFLFEYFSETQRNKGNFPGRFSGRQFSNSRSEMNVSTLELGDSALYLCASRTSEGYNEQFFGPGTRLTVL.